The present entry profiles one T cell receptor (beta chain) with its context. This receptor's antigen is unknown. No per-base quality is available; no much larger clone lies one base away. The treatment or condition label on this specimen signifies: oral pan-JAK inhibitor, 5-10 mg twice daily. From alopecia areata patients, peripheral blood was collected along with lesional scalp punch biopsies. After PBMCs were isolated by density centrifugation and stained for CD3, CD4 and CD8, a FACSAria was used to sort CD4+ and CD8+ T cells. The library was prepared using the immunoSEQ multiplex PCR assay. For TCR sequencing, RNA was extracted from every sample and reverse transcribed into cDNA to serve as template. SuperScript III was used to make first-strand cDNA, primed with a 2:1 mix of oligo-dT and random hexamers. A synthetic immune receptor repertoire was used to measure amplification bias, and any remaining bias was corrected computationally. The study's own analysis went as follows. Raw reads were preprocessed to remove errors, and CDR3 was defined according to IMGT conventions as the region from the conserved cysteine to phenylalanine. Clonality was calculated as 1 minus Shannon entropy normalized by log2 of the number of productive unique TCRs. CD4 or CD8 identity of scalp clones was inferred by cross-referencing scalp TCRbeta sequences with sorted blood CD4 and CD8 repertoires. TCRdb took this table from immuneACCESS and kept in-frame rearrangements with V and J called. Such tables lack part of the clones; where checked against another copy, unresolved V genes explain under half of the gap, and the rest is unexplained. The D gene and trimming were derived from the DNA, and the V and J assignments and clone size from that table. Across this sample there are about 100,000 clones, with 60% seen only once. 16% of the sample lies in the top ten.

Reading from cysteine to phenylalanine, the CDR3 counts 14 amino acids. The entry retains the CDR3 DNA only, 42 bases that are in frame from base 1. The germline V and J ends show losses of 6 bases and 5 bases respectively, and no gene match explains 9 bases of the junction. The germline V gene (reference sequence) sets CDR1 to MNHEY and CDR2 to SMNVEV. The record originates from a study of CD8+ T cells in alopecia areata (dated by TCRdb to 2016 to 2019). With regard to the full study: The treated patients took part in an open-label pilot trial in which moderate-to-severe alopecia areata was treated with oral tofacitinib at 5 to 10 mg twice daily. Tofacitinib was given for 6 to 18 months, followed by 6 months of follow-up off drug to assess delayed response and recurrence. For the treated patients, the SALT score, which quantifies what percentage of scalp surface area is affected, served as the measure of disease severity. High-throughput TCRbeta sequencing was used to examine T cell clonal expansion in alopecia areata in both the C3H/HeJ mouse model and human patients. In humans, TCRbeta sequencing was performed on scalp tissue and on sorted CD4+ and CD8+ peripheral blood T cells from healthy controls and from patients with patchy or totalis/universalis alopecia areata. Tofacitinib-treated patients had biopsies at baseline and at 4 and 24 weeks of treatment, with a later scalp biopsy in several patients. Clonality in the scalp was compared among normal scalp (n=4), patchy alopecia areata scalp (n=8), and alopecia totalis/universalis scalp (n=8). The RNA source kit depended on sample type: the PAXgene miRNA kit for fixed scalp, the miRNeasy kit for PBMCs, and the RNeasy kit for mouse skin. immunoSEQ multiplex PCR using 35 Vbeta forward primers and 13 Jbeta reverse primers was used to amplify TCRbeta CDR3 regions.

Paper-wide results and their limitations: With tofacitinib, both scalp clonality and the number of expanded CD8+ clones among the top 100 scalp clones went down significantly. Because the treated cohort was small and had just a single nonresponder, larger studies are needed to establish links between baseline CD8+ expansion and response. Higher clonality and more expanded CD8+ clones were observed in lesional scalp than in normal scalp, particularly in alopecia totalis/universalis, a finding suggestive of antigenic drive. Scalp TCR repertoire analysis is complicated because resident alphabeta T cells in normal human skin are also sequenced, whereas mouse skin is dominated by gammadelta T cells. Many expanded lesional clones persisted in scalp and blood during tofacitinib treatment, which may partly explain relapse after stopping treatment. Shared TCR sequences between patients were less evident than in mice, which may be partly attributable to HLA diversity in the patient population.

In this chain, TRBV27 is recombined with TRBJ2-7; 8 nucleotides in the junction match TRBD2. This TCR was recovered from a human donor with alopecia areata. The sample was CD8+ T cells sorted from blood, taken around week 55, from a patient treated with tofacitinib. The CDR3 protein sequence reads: CASSPGRGANEQYF. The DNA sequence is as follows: TGTGCCAGCAGCCCCGGGCGGGGGGCCAACGAGCAGTACTTC.